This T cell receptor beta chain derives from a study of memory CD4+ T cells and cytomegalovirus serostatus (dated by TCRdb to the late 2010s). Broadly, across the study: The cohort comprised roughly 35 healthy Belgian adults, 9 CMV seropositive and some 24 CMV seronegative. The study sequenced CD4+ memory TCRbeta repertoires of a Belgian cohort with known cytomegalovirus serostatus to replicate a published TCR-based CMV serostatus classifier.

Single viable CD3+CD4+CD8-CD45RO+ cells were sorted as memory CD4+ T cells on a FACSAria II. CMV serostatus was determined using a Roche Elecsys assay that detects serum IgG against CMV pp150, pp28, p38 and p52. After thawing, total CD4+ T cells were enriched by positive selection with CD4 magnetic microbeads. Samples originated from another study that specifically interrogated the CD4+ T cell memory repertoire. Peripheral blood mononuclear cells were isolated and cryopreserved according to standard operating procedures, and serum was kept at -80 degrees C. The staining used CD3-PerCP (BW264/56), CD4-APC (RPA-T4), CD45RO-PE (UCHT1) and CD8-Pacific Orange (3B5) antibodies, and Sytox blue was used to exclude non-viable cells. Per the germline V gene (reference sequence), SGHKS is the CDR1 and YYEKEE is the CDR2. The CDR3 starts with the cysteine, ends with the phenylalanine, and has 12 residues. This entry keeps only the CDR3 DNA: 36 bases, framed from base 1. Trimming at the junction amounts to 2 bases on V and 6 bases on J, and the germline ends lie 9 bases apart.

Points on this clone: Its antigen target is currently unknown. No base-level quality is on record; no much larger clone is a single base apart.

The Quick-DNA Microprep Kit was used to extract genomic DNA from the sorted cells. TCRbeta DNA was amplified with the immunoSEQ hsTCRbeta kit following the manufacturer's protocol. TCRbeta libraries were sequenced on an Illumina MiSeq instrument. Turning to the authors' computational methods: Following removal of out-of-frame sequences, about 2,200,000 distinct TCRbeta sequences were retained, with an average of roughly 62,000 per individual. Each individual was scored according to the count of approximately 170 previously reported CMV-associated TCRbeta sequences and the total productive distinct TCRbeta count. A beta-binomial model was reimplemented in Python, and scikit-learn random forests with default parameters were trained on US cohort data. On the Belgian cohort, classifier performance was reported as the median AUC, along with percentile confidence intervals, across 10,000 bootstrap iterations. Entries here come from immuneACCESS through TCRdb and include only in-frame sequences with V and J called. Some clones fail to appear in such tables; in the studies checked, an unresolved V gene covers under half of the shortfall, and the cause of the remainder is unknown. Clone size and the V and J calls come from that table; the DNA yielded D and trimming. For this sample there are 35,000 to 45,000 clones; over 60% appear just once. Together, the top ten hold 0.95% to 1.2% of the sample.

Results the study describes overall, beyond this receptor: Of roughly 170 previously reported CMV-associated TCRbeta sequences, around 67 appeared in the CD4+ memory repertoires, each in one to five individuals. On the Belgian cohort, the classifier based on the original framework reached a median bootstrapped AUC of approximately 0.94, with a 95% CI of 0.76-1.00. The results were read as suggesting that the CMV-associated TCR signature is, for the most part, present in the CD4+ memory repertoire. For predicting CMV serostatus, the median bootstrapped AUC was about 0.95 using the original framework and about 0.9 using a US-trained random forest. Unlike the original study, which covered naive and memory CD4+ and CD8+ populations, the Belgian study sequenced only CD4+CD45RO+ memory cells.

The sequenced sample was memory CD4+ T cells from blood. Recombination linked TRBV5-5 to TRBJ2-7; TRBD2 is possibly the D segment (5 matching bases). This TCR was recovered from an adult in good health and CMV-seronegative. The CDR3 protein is CASSFGVTEQYF. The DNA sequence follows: TGTGCCAGCAGCTTCGGGGTCACCGAGCAGTACTTC.